This TCR beta chain was found in a study of blood T cell repertoires in COVID-19. Background on the study: Sites in the United States, Italy and Spain provided acute and convalescent COVID-19 samples.

Clones were read by immunoSEQ multiplex PCR, and TCRdb kept only the in-frame ones, dropping some. The sample includes about 29,000 clones, 70% to 80% of them seen just once. The germline CDR1 and CDR2 sequences are MNHNY and SVGAGI (reference sequence). This CDR3 comprises 12 residues. Trimming removed 5 bases from V and 7 bases from J; junction bases left unmatched: 2. V gene TRBV6-6 combines with J gene TRBJ1-2; 9 bases map to TRBD1. Sample: peripheral blood. This clonotype was sampled from a woman aged 70-85 years with acute or convalescent COVID-19. In DNA, the CDR3 is TGTGCCAGCAGTCAGGACAGGGGTGGCTACACCTTC. Translated, it gives CASSQDRGGYTF.